This TCR beta chain was retrieved from a study of blood T cell repertoires in COVID-19. As for the study in general: Samples came from the United States, Italy and Spain, spanning acute and convalescent COVID-19. T cells, B-cell-depleted T cells, or PBMCs supplied cDNA or gDNA.

The CDR3 sequence is 15 residues long. Germline trimming cut 3 bases from V and 7 bases from J; bases unmatched to any gene: 7. Germline assignment: CDR1 LNHDA and CDR2 SQIVND (reference sequence). Here immunoSEQ multiplex PCR was the method, and the copy in TCRdb shows in-frame clones only, minus some. The sample holds around 70,000 clones, roughly 89% seen once. The sequencing input was peripheral blood. The source is a human donor in a cohort sampled during active COVID-19. The chain joins TRBV19 to TRBJ2-1; 9 nucleotides align to TRBD1. The CDR3 nucleotides are TGTGCCAGTAGTATTTCGACAGGGGGGTGGAATGAGCAGTTCTTC. This gives the protein CASSISTGGWNEQFF.